One T cell receptor beta chain is described in this entry. What it binds is not known. The source of the sample is a study of OX40 agonist ivuxolimab in advanced cancers. The overall study: Ivuxolimab, which is an agonistic anti-OX40 (CD134) antibody, was administered to the patients. Three dose-escalation patients had partial responses: one with hepatocellular carcinoma and two with cutaneous melanoma. The study's findings and limits: No antigen was identified for the clonally expanded peripheral T cells.

Germline V gene data show CDR1 as SGHRS and CDR2 as YFSETQ. Trimming removed 4 bases at V and 11 bases at J, with 21 bases between. This CDR3 contains 14 residues. TCRdb's copy holds only in-frame clones and misses some; the assay was immunoSEQ multiplex PCR. The sample has around 140,000 clones, around 93% seen once; the top ten hold approximately 1%. Material: CD4+ or CD8+ T cells sorted from blood, obtained in a trial of the OX40 agonist ivuxolimab. The source is an adult with an advanced solid tumor such as melanoma, head and neck, liver or kidney cancer. This chain uses TRBV5-1 with TRBJ1-1; D is uncertain. As DNA, the CDR3 is TGCGCCAGCAGCCCGGCAAGGGCGGCGAGAGGGGCTTTCTTT. This sequence encodes CASSPARAARGAFF.